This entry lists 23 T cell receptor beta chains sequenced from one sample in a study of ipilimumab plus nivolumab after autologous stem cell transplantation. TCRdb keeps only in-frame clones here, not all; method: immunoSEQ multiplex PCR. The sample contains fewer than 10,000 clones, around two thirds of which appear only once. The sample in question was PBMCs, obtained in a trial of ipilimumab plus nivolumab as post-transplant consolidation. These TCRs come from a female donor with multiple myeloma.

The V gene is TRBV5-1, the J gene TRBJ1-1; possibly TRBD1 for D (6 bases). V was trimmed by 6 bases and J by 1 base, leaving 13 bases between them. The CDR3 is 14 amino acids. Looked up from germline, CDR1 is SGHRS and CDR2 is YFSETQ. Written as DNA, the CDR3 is TGCGCCAGCATCGGGGGCGGGGGGAACACTGAAGCTTTCTTT. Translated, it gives CASIGGGGNTEAFF.

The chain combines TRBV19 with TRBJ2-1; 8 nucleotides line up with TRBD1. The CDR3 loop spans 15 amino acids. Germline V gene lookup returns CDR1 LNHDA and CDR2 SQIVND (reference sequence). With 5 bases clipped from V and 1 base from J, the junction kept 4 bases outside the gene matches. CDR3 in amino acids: CASSPGQGSYNEQFF. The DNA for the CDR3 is TGTGCCAGTAGTCCCGGACAGGGTTCCTACAATGAGCAGTTCTTC.

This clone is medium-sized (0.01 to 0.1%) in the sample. CDR3 sequence (DNA): TGTGCCAGCAGCCCCCCGACGGGGGTCCTCGAGCAGTACTTC. Translated, it gives CASSPPTGVLEQYF. This rearrangement joins TRBV7-9 to TRBJ2-7, with D tentatively TRBD2 (6 bases). Between the trimmed V and J ends, which lost 5 bases and 6 bases, there was a span of 17 bases. The CDR3 runs 14 residues. Looked up from germline, CDR1 is SEHNR and CDR2 is FQNEAQ (reference sequence).

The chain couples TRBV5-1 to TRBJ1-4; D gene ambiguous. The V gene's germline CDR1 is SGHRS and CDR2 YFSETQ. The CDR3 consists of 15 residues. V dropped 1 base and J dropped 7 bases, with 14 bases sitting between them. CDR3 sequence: CASSLSLGLGEKLFF. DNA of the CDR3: TGCGCCAGCAGCTTGTCTTTGGGGTTGGGTGAAAAACTGTTTTTT.

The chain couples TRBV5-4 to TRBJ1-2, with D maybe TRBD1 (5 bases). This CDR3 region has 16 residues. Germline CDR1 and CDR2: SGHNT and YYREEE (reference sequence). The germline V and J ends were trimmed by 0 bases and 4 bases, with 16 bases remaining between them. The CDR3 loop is CASSLGGTQLPYGYTF. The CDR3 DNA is TGTGCCAGCAGCTTGGGGGGCACACAGCTGCCCTATGGCTACACCTTC.

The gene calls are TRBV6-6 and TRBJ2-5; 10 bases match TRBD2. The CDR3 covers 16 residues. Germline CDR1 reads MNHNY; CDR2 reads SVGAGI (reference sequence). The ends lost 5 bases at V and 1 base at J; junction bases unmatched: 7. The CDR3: CASSPSASGSQETQYF. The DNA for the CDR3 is TGTGCCAGCAGTCCGTCTGCTAGCGGGAGCCAAGAGACCCAGTACTTC.

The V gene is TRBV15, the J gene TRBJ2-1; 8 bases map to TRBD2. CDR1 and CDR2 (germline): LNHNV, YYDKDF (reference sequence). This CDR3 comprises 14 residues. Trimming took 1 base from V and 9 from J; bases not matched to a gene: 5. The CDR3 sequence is CATSRAGGSGEQFF. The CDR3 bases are TGTGCCACCAGCAGAGCGGGAGGGTCCGGTGAGCAGTTCTTC.

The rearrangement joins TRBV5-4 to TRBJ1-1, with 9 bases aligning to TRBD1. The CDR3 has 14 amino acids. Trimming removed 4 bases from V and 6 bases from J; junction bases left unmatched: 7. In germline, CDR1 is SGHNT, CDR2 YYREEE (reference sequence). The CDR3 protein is CASSTTGGGAEAFF. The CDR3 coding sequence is TGTGCCAGCAGCACGACAGGGGGAGGCGCTGAAGCTTTCTTT.

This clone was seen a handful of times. CDR3 sequence reads: CASTTGRGDTEAFF. CDR3 sequence (DNA): TGTGCCAGTACAACCGGTCGGGGGGACACTGAAGCTTTCTTT. The chain uses TRBV6-5 and TRBJ1-1, with D possibly matching TRBD1 (5 bases). This CDR3 is built from 14 residues. Between the trimmed V and J ends, which lost 9 bases and 3 bases, there was a span of 17 bases. Germline V gene sequence: CDR1 MNHEY, CDR2 SVGAGI.

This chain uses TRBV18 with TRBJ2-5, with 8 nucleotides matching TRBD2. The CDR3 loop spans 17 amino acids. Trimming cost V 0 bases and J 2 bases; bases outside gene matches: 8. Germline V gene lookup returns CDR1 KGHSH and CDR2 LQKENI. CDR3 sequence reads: CASSPPTSGVTQETQYF. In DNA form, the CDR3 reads TGTGCCAGCTCACCACCCACTAGCGGAGTTACACAAGAGACCCAGTACTTC. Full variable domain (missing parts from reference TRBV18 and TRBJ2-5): NAGVMQNPRHLVRRRGQEARLRCSPMKGHSHVYWYRQLPEEGLKFMVYLQKENIIDESGMPKERFSAEFPKEGPSILRIQQVVRGDSAAYFCASSPPTSGVTQETQYFGPGTRLLVL.

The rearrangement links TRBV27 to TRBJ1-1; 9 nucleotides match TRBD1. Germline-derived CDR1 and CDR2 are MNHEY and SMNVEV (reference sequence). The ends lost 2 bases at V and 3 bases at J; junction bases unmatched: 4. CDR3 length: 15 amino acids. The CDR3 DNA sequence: TGTGCCAGCAGTTTAACGGGACAGGGATACACTGAAGCTTTCTTT. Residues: CASSLTGQGYTEAFF.

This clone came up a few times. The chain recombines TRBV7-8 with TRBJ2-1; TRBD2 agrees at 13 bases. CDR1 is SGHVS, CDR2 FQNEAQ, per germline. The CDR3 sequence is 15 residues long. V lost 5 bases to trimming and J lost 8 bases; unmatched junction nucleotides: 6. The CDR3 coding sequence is TGTGCCAGCAGCAAAACTAGCGGGAGGGGCCATGAGCAGTTCTTC. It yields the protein CASSKTSGRGHEQFF.

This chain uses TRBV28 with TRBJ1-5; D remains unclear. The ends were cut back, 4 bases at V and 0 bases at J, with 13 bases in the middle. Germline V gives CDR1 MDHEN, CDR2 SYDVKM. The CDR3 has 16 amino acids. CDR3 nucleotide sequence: TGTGCCAGCAGTTCTTTAGGGCCCGATAGCAATCAGCCCCAGCATTTT. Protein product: CASSSLGPDSNQPQHF.

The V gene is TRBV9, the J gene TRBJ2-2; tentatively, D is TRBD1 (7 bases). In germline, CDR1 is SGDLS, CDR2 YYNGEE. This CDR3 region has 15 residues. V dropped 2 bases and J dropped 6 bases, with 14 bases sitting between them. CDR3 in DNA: TGTGCCAGCAGCGTCTCAGGGGGGATTCCCGGGGAGCTGTTTTTT. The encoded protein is CASSVSGGIPGELFF.

The CDR3 spells CASSLMSSDNYGYTF. The CDR3 DNA sequence: TGTGCCAGCAGCTTAATGAGTTCGGACAACTATGGCTACACCTTC. V gene TRBV7-8 combines with J gene TRBJ1-2; D remains ambiguous. With 2 bases removed from V and 2 bases from J, the gap between germline ends came to 12 bases. This CDR3 contains 15 residues. Germline V lookup: CDR1 SGHVS, CDR2 FQNEAQ.

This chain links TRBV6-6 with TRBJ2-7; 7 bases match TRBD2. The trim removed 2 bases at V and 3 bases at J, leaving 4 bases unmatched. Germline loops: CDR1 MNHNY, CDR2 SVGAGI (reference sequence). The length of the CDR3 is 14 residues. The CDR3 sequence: CASSYIRGGYEQYF. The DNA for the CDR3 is TGTGCCAGCAGTTACATTCGCGGGGGCTACGAGCAGTACTTC.

CDR3 coding DNA: TGTGCCAGCAGTTTACCCGATTACGAGCAGTACTTC. Its protein is CASSLPDYEQYF. V gene TRBV28 combines with J gene TRBJ2-7; D gene ambiguous. The CDR3 loop spans 12 amino acids. Germline-derived CDR1 and CDR2 are MDHEN and SYDVKM. The V end was cut by 2 bases, the J end by 4 bases, with 6 bases between.

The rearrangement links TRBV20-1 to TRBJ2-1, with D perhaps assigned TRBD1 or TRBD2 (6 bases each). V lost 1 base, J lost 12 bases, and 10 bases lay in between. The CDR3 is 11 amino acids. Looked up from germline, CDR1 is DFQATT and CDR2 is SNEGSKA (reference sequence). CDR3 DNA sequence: TGCAGTGCTAGAGGGGGGGCGGGGCAGTTCTTC. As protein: CSARGGAGQFF.

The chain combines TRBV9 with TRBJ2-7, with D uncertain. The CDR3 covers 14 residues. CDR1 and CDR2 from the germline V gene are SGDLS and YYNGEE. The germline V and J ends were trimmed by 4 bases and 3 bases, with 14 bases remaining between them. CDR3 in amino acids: CASSPTVGLYEQYF. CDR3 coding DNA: TGTGCCAGCAGCCCGACCGTAGGCCTCTACGAGCAGTACTTC.

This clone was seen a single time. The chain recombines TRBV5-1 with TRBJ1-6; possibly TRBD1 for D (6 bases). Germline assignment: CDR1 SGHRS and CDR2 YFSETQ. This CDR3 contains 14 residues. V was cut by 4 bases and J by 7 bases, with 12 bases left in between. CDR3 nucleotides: TGCGCCAGCAGCCTTGGACAGCCAAATTCACCCCTCCACTTT. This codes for CASSLGQPNSPLHF.

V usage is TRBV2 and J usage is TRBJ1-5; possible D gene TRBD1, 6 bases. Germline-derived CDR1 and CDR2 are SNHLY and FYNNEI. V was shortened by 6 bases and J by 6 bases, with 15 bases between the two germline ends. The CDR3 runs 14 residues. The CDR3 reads CASSAEQGGQPQHF. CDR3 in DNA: TGTGCCAGCAGCGCAGAACAGGGAGGTCAGCCCCAGCATTTT.

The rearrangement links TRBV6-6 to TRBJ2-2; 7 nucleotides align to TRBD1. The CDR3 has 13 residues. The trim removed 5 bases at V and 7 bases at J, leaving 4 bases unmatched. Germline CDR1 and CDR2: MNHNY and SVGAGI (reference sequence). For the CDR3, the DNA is TGTGCCAGCAGTACACAGGGGAGCGGGGAGCTGTTTTTT. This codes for CASSTQGSGELFF.

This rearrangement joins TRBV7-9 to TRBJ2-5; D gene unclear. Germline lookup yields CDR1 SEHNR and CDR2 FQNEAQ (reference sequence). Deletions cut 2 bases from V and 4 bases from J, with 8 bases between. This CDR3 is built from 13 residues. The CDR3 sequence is CASSLSDGETQYF. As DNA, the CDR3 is TGTGCCAGCAGCTTAAGCGATGGAGAGACCCAGTACTTC.